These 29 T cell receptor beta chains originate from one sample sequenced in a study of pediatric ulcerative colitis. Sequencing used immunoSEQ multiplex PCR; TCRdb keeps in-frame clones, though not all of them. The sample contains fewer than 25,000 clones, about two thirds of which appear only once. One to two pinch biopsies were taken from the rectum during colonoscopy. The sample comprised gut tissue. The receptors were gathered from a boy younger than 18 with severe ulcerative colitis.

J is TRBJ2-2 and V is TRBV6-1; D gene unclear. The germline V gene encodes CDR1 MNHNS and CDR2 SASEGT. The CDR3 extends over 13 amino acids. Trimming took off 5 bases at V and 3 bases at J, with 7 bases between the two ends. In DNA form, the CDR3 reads TGTGCCAGCAGTAATGGGGACACCGGGGAGCTGTTTTTT. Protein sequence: CASSNGDTGELFF.

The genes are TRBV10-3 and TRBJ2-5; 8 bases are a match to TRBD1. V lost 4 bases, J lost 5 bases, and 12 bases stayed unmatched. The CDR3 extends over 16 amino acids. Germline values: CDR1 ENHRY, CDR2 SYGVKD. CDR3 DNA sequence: TGTGCCATCAGTGGGGCCGCCAGGGGGCAGGGGGAGACCCAGTACTTC. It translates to CAISGAARGQGETQYF.

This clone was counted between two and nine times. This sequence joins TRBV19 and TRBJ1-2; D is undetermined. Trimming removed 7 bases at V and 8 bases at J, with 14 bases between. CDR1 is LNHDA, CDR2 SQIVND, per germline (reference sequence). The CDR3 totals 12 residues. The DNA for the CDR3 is TGTGCCAGTACGGCGGAACCAAGAGGCTACACCTTC. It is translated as CASTAEPRGYTF.

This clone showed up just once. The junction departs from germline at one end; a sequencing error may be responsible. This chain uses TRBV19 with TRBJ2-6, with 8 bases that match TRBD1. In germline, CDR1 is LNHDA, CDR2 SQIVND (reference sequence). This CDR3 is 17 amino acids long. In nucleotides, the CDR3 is TGTGCCACTAGTAGAACAGGGGGAAACTCTGGGGCCAACGTCCTGACTTTC. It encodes CATSRTGGNSGANVLTF.

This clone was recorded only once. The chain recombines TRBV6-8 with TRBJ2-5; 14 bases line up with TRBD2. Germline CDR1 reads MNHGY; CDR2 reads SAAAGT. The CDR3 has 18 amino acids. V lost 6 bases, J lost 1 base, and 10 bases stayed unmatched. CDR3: CASRRLAGGLARQETQYF. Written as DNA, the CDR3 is TGTGCCAGCAGAAGACTAGCGGGGGGGCTTGCGCGCCAAGAGACCCAGTACTTC.

For the CDR3, the DNA is TGTGCCAGCTCACACGGGGGGCCTATGAACACTGAAGCTTTCTTT. Residues: CASSHGGPMNTEAFF. The chain employs TRBV18 and TRBJ1-1, with D maybe TRBD1 (6 bases). Germline V lookup: CDR1 KGHSH, CDR2 LQKENI. Trimming took off 4 bases at V and 0 bases at J, with 12 bases between the two ends. The CDR3 loop spans 15 amino acids.

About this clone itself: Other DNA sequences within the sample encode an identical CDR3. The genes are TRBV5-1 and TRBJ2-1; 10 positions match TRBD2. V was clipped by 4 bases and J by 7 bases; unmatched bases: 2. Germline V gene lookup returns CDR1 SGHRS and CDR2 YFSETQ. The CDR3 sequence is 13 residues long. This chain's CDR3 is CASSPSGGNEQFF. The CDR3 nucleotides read TGCGCCAGCAGCCCTAGCGGGGGAAATGAGCAGTTCTTC.

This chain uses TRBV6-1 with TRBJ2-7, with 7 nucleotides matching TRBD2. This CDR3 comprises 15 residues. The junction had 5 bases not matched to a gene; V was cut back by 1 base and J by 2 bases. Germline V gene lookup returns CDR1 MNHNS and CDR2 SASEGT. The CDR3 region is CASSEELGGAYEQYF. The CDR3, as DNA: TGTGCCAGCAGTGAAGAGTTGGGAGGGGCCTACGAGCAGTACTTC.

This CDR3 is CASSVDRGTDTQYF. DNA for the CDR3: TGTGCCAGCAGCGTAGACAGGGGCACAGATACGCAGTATTTT. The chain has TRBV9 and TRBJ2-3, with D perhaps TRBD1 (6 bases). The germline V gene encodes CDR1 SGDLS and CDR2 YYNGEE. Trimming removed 0 bases at V and 1 base at J, with 6 bases between. There are 14 residues in the CDR3.

As DNA, the CDR3 is TGTGCCAGCAGCCCCGGGAACTCCCGTGGGCCTAATTCACCCCTCCACTTT. This codes for CASSPGNSRGPNSPLHF. This rearrangement joins TRBV5-5 to TRBJ1-6, with D hard to call. The CDR3 length is 17 residues. With 4 bases removed from V and 6 bases from J, the gap between germline ends came to 20 bases. Germline CDR1 and CDR2: SGHKS and YYEKEE (reference sequence).

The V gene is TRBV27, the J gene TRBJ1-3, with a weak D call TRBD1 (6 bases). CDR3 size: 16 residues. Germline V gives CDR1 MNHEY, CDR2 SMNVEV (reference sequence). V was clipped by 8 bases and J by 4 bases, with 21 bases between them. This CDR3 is CASPSGFRGQGNTIYF. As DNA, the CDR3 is TGTGCCAGCCCCTCGGGGTTCCGGGGGCAAGGAAACACCATATATTTT.

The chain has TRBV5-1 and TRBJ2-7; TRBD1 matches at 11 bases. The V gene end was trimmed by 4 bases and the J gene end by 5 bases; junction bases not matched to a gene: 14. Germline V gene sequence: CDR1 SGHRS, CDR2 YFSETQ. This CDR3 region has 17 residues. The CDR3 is CASSRTGGVSLLDEQYF. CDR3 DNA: TGCGCCAGCAGCCGGACAGGGGGCGTTAGTCTCTTGGACGAGCAGTACTTC.

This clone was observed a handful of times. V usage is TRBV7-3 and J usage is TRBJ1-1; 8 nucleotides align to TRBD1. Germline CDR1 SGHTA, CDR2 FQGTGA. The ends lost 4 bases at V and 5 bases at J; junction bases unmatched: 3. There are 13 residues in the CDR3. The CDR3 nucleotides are TGTGCCAGCAGCTACAGACAGGGGACTGAAGCTTTCTTT. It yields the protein CASSYRQGTEAFF.

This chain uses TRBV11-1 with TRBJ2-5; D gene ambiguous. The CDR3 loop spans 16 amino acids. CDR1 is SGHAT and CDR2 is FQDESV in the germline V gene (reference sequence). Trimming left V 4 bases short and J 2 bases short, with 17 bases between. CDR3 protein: CASSSRAGRKQETQYF. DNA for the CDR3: TGTGCCAGCAGCTCCCGAGCTGGCAGGAAACAAGAGACCCAGTACTTC.

The CDR3 nucleotides read TGTGCCTGGAGTAGGACAGGGGGCTACGAGCAGTACTTC. Translation gives CAWSRTGGYEQYF. The V and J genes are TRBV30 and TRBJ2-7, with 10 positions matching TRBD1. V dropped 2 bases and J dropped 3; count of bases not matched to a gene: 1. Germline CDR1 is GTSNPN and CDR2 is SVGIG (reference sequence). The CDR3 is 13 residues long.

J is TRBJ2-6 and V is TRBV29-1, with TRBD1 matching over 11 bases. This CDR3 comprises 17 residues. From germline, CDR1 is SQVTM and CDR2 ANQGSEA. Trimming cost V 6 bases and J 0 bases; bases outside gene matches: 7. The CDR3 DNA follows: TGCAGCGTCCAAGGACAGGGGGCGATCTCTGGGGCCAACGTCCTGACTTTC. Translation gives CSVQGQGAISGANVLTF.

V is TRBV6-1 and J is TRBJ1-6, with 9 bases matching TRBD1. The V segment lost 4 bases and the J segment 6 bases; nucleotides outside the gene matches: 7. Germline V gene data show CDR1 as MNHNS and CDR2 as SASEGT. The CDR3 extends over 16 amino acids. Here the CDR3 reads CASSAVQGAFNSPLHF. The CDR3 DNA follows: TGTGCCAGCAGTGCCGTACAGGGGGCGTTTAATTCACCCCTCCACTTT.

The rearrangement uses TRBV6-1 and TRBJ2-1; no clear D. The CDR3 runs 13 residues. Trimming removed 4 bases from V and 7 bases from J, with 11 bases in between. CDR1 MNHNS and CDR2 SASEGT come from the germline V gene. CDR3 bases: TGTGCCAGCAGTGTACAGATCAGAAATGAGCAGTTCTTC. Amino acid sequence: CASSVQIRNEQFF.

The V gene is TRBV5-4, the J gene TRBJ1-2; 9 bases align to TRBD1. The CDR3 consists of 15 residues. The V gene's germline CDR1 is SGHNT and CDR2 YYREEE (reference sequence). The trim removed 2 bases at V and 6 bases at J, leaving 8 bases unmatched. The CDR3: CASSLNRGLGDGYTF. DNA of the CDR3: TGTGCCAGCAGCTTAAACAGGGGGCTGGGGGATGGCTACACCTTC.

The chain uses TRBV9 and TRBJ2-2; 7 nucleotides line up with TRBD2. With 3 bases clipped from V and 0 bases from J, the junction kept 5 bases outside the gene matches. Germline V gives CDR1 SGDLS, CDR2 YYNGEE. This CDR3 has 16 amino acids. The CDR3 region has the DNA TGTGCCAGCAGCGGGGACTACCTTGCGAACACCGGGGAGCTGTTTTTT. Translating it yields CASSGDYLANTGELFF.

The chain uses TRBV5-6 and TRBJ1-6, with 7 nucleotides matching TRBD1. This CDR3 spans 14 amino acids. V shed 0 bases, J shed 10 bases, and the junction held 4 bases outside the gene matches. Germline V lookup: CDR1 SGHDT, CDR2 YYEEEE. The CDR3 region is CASSLGTGDSPLHF. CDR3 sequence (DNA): TGTGCCAGCAGCTTGGGGACAGGAGACTCACCCCTCCACTTT.

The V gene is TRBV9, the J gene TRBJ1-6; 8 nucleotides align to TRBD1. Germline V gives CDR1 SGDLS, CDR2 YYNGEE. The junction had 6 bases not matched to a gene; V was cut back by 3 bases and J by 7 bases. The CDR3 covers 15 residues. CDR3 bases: TGTGCCAGCAGCGCCAGACAGGGGTACAATTCACCCCTCCACTTT. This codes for CASSARQGYNSPLHF.

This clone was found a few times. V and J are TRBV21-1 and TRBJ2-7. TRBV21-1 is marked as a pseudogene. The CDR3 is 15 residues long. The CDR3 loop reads CASSKEGSSPYEQYF. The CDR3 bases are TGTGCCAGCAGCAAAGAGGGATCCTCCCCTTACGAGCAGTACTTC.

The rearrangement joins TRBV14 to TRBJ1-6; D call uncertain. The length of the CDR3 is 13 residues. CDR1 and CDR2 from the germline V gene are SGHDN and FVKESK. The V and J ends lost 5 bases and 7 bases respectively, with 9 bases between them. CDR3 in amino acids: CASSEIRNSPLHF. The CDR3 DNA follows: TGTGCCAGCAGCGAGATTAGGAATTCACCCCTCCACTTT.

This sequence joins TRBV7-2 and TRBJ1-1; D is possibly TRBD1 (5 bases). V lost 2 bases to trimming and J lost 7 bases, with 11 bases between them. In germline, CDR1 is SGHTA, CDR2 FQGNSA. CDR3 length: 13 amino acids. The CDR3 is CASSLWGRGEAFF. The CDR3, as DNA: TGTGCCAGCAGCTTATGGGGGAGAGGTGAAGCTTTCTTT.

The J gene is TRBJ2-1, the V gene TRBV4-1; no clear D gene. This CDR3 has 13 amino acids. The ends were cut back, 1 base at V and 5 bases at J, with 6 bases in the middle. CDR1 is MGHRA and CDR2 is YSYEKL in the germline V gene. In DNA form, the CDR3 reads TGCGCCAGCAGCCAAGCGGTCGACAATGAGCAGTTCTTC. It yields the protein CASSQAVDNEQFF.

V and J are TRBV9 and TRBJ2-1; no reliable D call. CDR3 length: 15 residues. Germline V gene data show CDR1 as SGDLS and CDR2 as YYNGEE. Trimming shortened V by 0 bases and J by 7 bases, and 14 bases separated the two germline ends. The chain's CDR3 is CASSVGVTVGNEQFF. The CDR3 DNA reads TGTGCCAGCAGCGTAGGTGTTACAGTTGGGAATGAGCAGTTCTTC.

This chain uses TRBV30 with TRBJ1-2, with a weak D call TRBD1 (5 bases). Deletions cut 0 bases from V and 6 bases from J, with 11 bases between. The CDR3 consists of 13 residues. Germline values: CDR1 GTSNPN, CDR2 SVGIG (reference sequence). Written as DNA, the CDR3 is TGTGCCTGGAGTGTTCTAGGGGTAAATGGCTACACCTTC. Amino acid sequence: CAWSVLGVNGYTF.

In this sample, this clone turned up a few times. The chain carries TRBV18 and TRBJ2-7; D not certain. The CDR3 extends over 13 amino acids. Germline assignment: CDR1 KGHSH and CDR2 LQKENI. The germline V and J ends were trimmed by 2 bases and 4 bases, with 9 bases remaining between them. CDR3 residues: CASSPWSGYEQYF. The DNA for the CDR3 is TGTGCCAGCTCACCATGGTCAGGTTACGAGCAGTACTTC.